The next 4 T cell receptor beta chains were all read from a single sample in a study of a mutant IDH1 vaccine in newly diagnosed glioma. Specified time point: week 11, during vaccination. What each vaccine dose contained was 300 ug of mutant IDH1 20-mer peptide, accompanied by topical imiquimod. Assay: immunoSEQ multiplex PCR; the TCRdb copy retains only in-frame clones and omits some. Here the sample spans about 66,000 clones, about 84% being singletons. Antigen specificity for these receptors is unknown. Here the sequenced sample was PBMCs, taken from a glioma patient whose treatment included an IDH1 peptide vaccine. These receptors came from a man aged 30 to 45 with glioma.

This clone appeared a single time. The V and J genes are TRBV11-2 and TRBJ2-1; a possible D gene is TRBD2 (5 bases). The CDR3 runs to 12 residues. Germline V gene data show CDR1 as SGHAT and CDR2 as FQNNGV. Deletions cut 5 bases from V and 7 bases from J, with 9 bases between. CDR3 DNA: TGTGCCAGCAGCGACCGGGATAATGAGCAGTTCTTC. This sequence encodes CASSDRDNEQFF.

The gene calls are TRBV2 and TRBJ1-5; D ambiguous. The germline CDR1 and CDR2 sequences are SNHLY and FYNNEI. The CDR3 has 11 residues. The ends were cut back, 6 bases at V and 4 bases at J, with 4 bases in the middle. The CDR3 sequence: CASSLNQPQHF. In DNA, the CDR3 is TGTGCCAGCAGCTTAAATCAGCCCCAGCATTTT.

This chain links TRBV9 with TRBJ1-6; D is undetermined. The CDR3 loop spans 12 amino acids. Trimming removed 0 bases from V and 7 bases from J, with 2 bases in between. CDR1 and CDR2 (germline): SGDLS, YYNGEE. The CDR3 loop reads CASSVGNSPLHF. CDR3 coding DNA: TGTGCCAGCAGCGTAGGGAATTCACCCCTCCACTTT.

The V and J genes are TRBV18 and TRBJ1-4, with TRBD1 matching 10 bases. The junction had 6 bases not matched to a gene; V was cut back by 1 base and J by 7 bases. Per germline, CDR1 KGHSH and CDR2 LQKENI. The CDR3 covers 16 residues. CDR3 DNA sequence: TGTGCCAGCTCACCACGGGACAGGGGCAGAAGTGAAAAACTGTTTTTT. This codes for CASSPRDRGRSEKLFF.